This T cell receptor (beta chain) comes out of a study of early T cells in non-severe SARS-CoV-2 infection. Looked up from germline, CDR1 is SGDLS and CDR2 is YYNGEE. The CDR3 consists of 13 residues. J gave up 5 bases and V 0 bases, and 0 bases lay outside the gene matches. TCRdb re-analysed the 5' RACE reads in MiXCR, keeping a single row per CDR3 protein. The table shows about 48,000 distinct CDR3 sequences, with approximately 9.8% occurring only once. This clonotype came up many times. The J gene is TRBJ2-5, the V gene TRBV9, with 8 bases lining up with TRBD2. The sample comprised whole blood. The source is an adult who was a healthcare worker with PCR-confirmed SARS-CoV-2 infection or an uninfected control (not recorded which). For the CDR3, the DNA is TGTGCCAGCAGCGTAGGCGGGGGGGAGACCCAGTACTTC. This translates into CASSVGGGETQYF.